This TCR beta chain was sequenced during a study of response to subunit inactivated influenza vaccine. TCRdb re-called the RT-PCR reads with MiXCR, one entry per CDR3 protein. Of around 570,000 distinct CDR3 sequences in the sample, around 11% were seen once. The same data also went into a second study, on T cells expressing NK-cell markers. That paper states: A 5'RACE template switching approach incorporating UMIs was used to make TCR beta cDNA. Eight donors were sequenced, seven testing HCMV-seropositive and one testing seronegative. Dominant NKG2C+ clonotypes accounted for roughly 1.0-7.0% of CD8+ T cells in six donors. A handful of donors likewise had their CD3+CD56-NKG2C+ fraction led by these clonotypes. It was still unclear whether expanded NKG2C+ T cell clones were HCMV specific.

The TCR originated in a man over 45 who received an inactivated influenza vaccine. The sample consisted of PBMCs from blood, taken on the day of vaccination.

The CDR3 loop is CASSVASGGQSSNSPLHF. As DNA, the CDR3 is TGTGCCAGCAGCGTAGCTTCAGGAGGGCAGAGCTCTAATTCACCCCTCCACTTT. V usage is TRBV9 and J usage is TRBJ1-6; no firm D call. Trimming stripped 0 bases from V and 6 bases from J, with 19 bases between. In germline, CDR1 is SGDLS, CDR2 YYNGEE. The CDR3 contains 18 residues.